This entry lists 4 T cell receptor beta chains sequenced from one sample in a study of PD-L1 blockade in urothelial cancer. As for time point: pretreatment peripheral blood. Assay used: immunoSEQ multiplex PCR; TCRdb lists only in-frame clones, some missing. The sample holds over 30,000 clones; 84% are singletons and the top ten take 15% to 17%. The starting material was PBMCs, obtained around atezolizumab (anti-PD-L1) treatment. The receptor set was obtained from a man aged 60 to 75 with urothelial cancer.

The chain uses TRBV6-5 and TRBJ2-7, with D uncertain. V was pared by 5 bases and J by 0 bases, with 11 bases between. Germline V gives CDR1 MNHEY, CDR2 SVGAGI. The CDR3 sequence is 14 residues long. The CDR3 protein is CASSPPTPSYEQYF. CDR3 in DNA: TGTGCCAGCAGTCCTCCTACCCCCTCCTACGAGCAGTACTTC.

The rearrangement links TRBV19 to TRBJ2-1; no clear D. CDR1 is LNHDA, CDR2 SQIVND, per germline (reference sequence). The V and J ends lost 7 bases and 5 bases respectively, with 27 bases between them. The CDR3 contains 18 residues. The DNA for the CDR3 is TGTGCCAGTACCCGGTGGTCTATCCAATCCCCCCTAAACAATGAGCAGTTCTTC. Translated: CASTRWSIQSPLNNEQFF.

This clone was seen more than once but under ten times. The J gene is TRBJ1-1, the V gene TRBV7-2; a weak D match, TRBD1 (5 bases). CDR3 length: 16 residues. V lost 0 bases and J 0 bases, leaving 11 bases between the germline ends. Germline V CDR1 and CDR2: SGHTA, FQGNSA. CDR3 nucleotides: TGTGCCAGCAGCTTAGCGGGGCGGCTCATGAACACTGAAGCTTTCTTT. This encodes CASSLAGRLMNTEAFF.

This clone was seen a handful of times. The chain is built from TRBV6-1 and TRBJ1-1; TRBD1 might be the D (5 bases). The V gene lost 3 bases and the J gene lost 1 base, with 15 bases spanning the gap. The CDR3 extends over 16 amino acids. Looked up from germline, CDR1 is MNHNS and CDR2 is SASEGT. Here the CDR3 DNA reads TGTGCCAGCAGTGACGACGTCGGGGGATCGAACACTGAAGCTTTCTTT. As protein: CASSDDVGGSNTEAFF.